These 27 T cell receptor beta chains were all obtained from the same sample, sequenced in a study of CD8 T cells in ankylosing spondylitis. MiXCR, run by TCRdb on the 5' RACE reads, gives a single entry per CDR3 protein. Here the sample spans 200,000 or so distinct CDR3 sequences, roughly 13% being singletons. The material sequenced was blood, either unsorted or a sorted T cell fraction (not recorded which). Receptor source: a female donor with ankylosing spondylitis or in good health (not recorded which).

This clonotype was counted between two and nine times. The chain employs TRBV7-2 and TRBJ2-3, with 7 nucleotides matching TRBD2. This CDR3 spans 13 amino acids. Germline V gene data show CDR1 as SGHTA and CDR2 as FQGNSA. With V trimmed by 5 bases and J by 5 bases, 4 bases remained unmatched. CDR3 protein: CASSMGLLDTQYF. The CDR3 coding sequence is TGTGCCAGCAGCATGGGACTACTAGATACGCAGTATTTT.

There are many counts of this clonotype. The rearrangement uses TRBV29-1 and TRBJ2-5; possibly TRBD2 for D (5 bases). The CDR3 extends over 14 amino acids. Germline-derived CDR1 and CDR2 are SQVTM and ANQGSEA. Trimming shortened V by 4 bases and J by 7 bases, and 19 bases separated the two germline ends. The CDR3 here is CSVVVLALLGTQYF. The CDR3 nucleotides are TGCAGCGTTGTTGTCCTAGCTCTTCTAGGGACCCAGTACTTC.

V and J are TRBV3-1 and TRBJ2-1; TRBD2 aligns across 7 bases. Trimming at V came to 0 bases and at J to 14 bases, leaving 4 bases not matched to a gene. The length of the CDR3 is 12 residues. Germline V gives CDR1 LGHDT, CDR2 YNNKEL (reference sequence). The DNA of the CDR3 is TGTGCCAGCAGCCAAGATCTGGGGGGGAAGTTCTTC. Protein product: CASSQDLGGKFF.

The table lists this clonotype with many counts. This CDR3 is CATSETPGANVLTF. DNA for the CDR3: TGTGCCACCAGTGAAACCCCAGGGGCCAACGTCCTGACTTTC. The chain is built from TRBV24-1 and TRBJ2-6; D gene unclear. The ends were cut back, 4 bases at V and 4 bases at J, with 7 bases in the middle. Germline loops: CDR1 KGHDR, CDR2 SFDVKD. CDR3 length equals 14 residues.

This chain joins TRBV6-2 or TRBV6-3 and TRBJ1-2; 9 positions match TRBD1. This CDR3 spans 13 amino acids. CDR1 MNHEY and CDR2 SVGEGT come from the germline V gene. J was trimmed by 3 bases and V by 5 bases; bases with no gene match: 1. The CDR3 nucleotides read TGTGCCAGCAGTCGGACAGGGGACTATGGCTACACCTTC. This codes for CASSRTGDYGYTF.

The genes are TRBV7-2 and TRBJ2-1, with D possibly being TRBD1 or TRBD2 (6 bases each). Trimming cost V 1 base and J 5 bases, with 15 bases left between them. Germline CDR1 reads SGHTA; CDR2 reads FQGNSA. The CDR3 consists of 16 residues. The CDR3 bases are TGTGCCAGCAGCTTAGTGGTGACAGGACTAAACAATGAGCAGTTCTTC. Protein sequence: CASSLVVTGLNNEQFF. Together with reference TRBV7-2 and TRBJ2-1, the CDR3 gives the full variable domain: GAGVSQSPSNKVTEKGKDVELRCDPISGHTALYWYRQSLGQGLEFLIYFQGNSAPDKSGLPSDRFSAERTGGSVSTLTIQRTQQEDSAVYLCASSLVVTGLNNEQFFGPGTRLTVL.

This chain connects TRBV12-3 or TRBV12-4 to TRBJ1-4, with unresolved D. V shed 6 bases and J shed 8 bases, with 16 bases lying between them. The CDR3 has 14 amino acids. Written as DNA, the CDR3 is TGTGCCAGCAGCGCGACGTTCTCTAGGGAAAAACTGTTTTTT. Protein sequence: CASSATFSREKLFF.

This clonotype showed up many times. The junction departs from germline at one end; a sequencing error may be responsible. The rearrangement links TRBV3-1 to TRBJ2-2; no definite D call. The germline V gene encodes CDR1 LGHDT and CDR2 YNNKEL (reference sequence). The CDR3 extends over 14 amino acids. The DNA of the CDR3 is TGTGCCAGCAGACAAGAGGTCCACACCGGGGAGCTGTTTTTT. Translating gives CASRQEVHTGELFF. The full variable domain, with the rest looked up from reference TRBV3-1 and TRBJ2-2, is DTAVSQTPKYLVTQMGNDKSIKCEQNLGHDTMYWYKQDSKKFLKIMFSYNNKELIINETVPNRFSPKSPDKAHLNLHINSLELGDSAVYFCASRQEVHTGELFFGEGSRLTVL.

This clonotype was counted ten times or more. The gene calls are TRBV4-2 and TRBJ2-7; D might be TRBD2 (5 bases). From germline, CDR1 is LGHNA and CDR2 YNFKEQ. This CDR3 spans 16 amino acids. The V and J ends lost 2 bases and 1 base respectively, with 15 bases between them. CDR3 in DNA: TGTGCCAGCAGCCAACAATATCGAGGAGGTTCCTACGAGCAGTACTTC. This translates into CASSQQYRGGSYEQYF.

This clonotype was detected many times. The chain couples TRBV5-6 to TRBJ1-1, with a tentative D call TRBD1 (6 bases). The V end lost 5 bases, the J end lost 8 bases, and 16 bases lay between the germline ends. Germline lookup yields CDR1 SGHDT and CDR2 YYEEEE. This CDR3 has 13 amino acids. The CDR3 DNA is TGTGCCAGCAGTTCCTCGGCTGGGGGCGAAGCTTTCTTT. It translates to CASSSSAGGEAFF.

This clonotype occurred many times. The V call is TRBV27, the J call TRBJ2-2, with D possibly TRBD2 on 5 matching bases. The CDR3 spans 19 residues. Germline V gene data show CDR1 as MNHEY and CDR2 as SMNVEV (reference sequence). V shed 2 bases and J shed 5 bases, with 24 bases lying between them. The CDR3 nucleotides are TGTGCCAGCAGTTTAGAGGGTCTAGGGTTGGGCTCGAGGACCGGGGAGCTGTTTTTT. This codes for CASSLEGLGLGSRTGELFF.

This clonotype was seen at least ten times. In nucleotides, the CDR3 is TGTGCCAGCAGAGGCGGGTCGAACACTGAAGCTTTCTTT. Protein: CASRGGSNTEAFF. The gene calls are TRBV7-2 and TRBJ1-1; D is uncertain. This CDR3 comprises 13 residues. The germline V and J ends were trimmed by 6 bases and 1 base, with 9 bases remaining between them. Per germline, CDR1 SGHTA and CDR2 FQGNSA.

The chain combines TRBV11-2 with TRBJ2-6; 13 positions agree with TRBD2. This CDR3 region has 19 residues. V shed 4 bases and J 0 bases; nucleotides not matched to a gene: 6. Germline V lookup: CDR1 SGHAT, CDR2 FQNNGV. The CDR3 bases are TGTGCCAGCAGCTCGACGGGACTAGCGGGACTCTCTGGGGCCAACGTCCTGACTTTC. Its translation is CASSSTGLAGLSGANVLTF. Using reference TRBV11-2 and TRBJ2-6 for the parts outside the CDR3, the full variable domain is EAGVAQSPRYKIIEKRQSVAFWCNPISGHATLYWYQQILGQGPKLLIQFQNNGVVDDSQLPKDRFSAERLKGVDSTLKIQPAKLEDSAVYLCASSSTGLAGLSGANVLTFGAGSRLTVL.

This clonotype was counted at least ten times. This chain connects TRBV29-1 to TRBJ2-7; a weak D match, TRBD1 (5 bases). Trimming removed 2 bases from V and 5 bases from J, with 7 bases in between. Germline-derived CDR1 and CDR2 are SQVTM and ANQGSEA. This CDR3 region has 11 residues. Here the CDR3 DNA reads TGCAGCGTTGAACTCAGGGACGAGCAGTACTTC. Amino acid sequence: CSVELRDEQYF.

As to this clonotype: Germline is not matched at one junction end, which may reflect a read error. This chain connects TRBV20-1 to TRBJ2-2, with TRBD2 matching over 7 bases. The CDR3 sequence is 16 residues long. Germline assignment: CDR1 DFQATT and CDR2 SNEGSKA (reference sequence). The CDR3 DNA is TGCAGTGCTTCCACTCCTGCGGGAGCGAACTCCGGGGAGCTGTTTTTT. Residues: CSASTPAGANSGELFF.

This clonotype has at least ten counts. The chain uses TRBV29-1 and TRBJ2-6, with D possibly being TRBD1 (6 bases). The germline gives CDR1 SQVTM, CDR2 ANQGSEA. The CDR3 runs 16 residues. Trimming removed 8 bases at V and 4 bases at J, with 21 bases between. As DNA, the CDR3 is TGCAGCCCTAGGTCGCCAGGGGCACCGGGGGCCAACGTCCTGACTTTC. Translating it yields CSPRSPGAPGANVLTF.

This clonotype was detected only a few times. The rearrangement joins TRBV20-1 to TRBJ1-4, with TRBD1 matching 10 bases. This CDR3 comprises 16 residues. V was pared by 1 base and J by 7 bases, with 9 bases of the junction left unmatched. Germline CDR1 is DFQATT and CDR2 is SNEGSKA (reference sequence). In DNA form, the CDR3 reads TGCAGTGCTAGAGCCCCCGGGACAGGGGTTTTTGAAAAACTGTTTTTT. Translated: CSARAPGTGVFEKLFF.

This clonotype showed up many times. The chain employs TRBV7-9 and TRBJ2-7, with TRBD2 identical over 11 bases. With 8 bases clipped from V and 4 bases from J, the junction kept 7 bases outside the gene matches. The CDR3 spans 14 residues. Germline V gene lookup returns CDR1 SEHNR and CDR2 FQNEAQ (reference sequence). CDR3 residues: CASSLAGGAYEQYF. The CDR3 DNA is TGTGCCAGCTCCCTAGCGGGAGGAGCGTACGAGCAGTACTTC.

This clonotype was picked up many times. V usage is TRBV7-3 and J usage is TRBJ2-1; 8 bases are shared with TRBD1. The germline V gene encodes CDR1 SGHTA and CDR2 FQGTGA. The junction had 13 bases not matched to a gene; V was cut back by 6 bases and J by 9 bases. CDR3 length: 15 amino acids. The CDR3 sequence is CASSYDRGGFGEQFF. The CDR3 DNA sequence: TGTGCCAGCAGTTACGACAGGGGTGGGTTCGGTGAGCAGTTCTTC.

There are many counts of this clonotype. The rearrangement uses TRBV12-3 or TRBV12-4 and TRBJ1-2; D remains ambiguous. The V gene lost 2 bases and the J gene lost 2 bases, with 3 bases spanning the gap. The CDR3 consists of 12 residues. CDR3 residues: CASSLSNYGYTF. The CDR3 coding sequence is TGTGCCAGCAGTTTATCAAACTATGGCTACACCTTC.

The table lists this clonotype with many counts. This chain links TRBV7-9 with TRBJ2-3; a weak D match, TRBD2 (6 bases). V lost 1 base to trimming and J lost 8 bases, with 22 bases between them. CDR1 SEHNR and CDR2 FQNEAQ come from the germline V gene (reference sequence). The CDR3 length is 17 residues. The CDR3 is CASSLGRRVEGIGTQYF. CDR3 nucleotides: TGTGCCAGCAGCTTAGGAAGGAGGGTTGAGGGCATCGGTACGCAGTATTTT.

At least ten counts were recorded for this clonotype. The chain is built from TRBV7-2 and TRBJ1-2; D gene uncertain. Germline V gene lookup returns CDR1 SGHTA and CDR2 FQGNSA. CDR3 length equals 14 residues. V was shortened by 5 bases and J by 5 bases, with 15 bases between the two germline ends. The CDR3 reads CASSLRLSSYGYTF. CDR3 DNA: TGTGCCAGCAGCCTCCGGCTCTCTAGTTATGGCTACACCTTC. Complete variable domain (other parts from reference TRBV7-2 and TRBJ1-2): GAGVSQSPSNKVTEKGKDVELRCDPISGHTALYWYRQSLGQGLEFLIYFQGNSAPDKSGLPSDRFSAERTGGSVSTLTIQRTQQEDSAVYLCASSLRLSSYGYTFGSGTRLTVV.

Many counts were recorded for this clonotype. This chain connects TRBV11-3 to TRBJ2-1; D is possibly TRBD2 (5 bases). V was pared by 5 bases and J by 0 bases, with 17 bases between. The CDR3 has 17 residues. Germline V lookup: CDR1 SGHNT, CDR2 YENEEA. CDR3 nucleotide sequence: TGTGCCAGCAGCACGCCGTTAGCGCCGAGCTCCTACAATGAGCAGTTCTTC. Its protein is CASSTPLAPSSYNEQFF.

Ten or more counts support this clonotype. DNA of the CDR3: TGTGCCAGCAGTCCTAGGACAGGGGTGTATAGCAATCAGCCCCAGCATTTT. The encoded protein is CASSPRTGVYSNQPQHF. This chain uses TRBV12-3 or TRBV12-4 with TRBJ1-5; 9 bases are shared with TRBD1. The V gene end was trimmed by 5 bases and the J gene end by 0 bases; junction bases not matched to a gene: 8. The CDR3 is made up of 17 amino acids.

This clonotype was observed a handful of times. The chain recombines TRBV20-1 with TRBJ2-1; no firm D call. Germline values: CDR1 DFQATT, CDR2 SNEGSKA (reference sequence). Trimming stripped 6 bases from V and 0 bases from J, with 12 bases between. The CDR3 has 14 residues. The CDR3, as DNA: TGCAGTGCCCTGACGCCGAGCTCCTACAATGAGCAGTTCTTC. This translates into CSALTPSSYNEQFF.

This clonotype turned up a few times. This chain joins TRBV2 and TRBJ1-1; D ambiguous. With 10 bases removed from V and 4 bases from J, the gap between germline ends came to 19 bases. There are 14 residues in the CDR3. Germline CDR1 reads SNHLY; CDR2 reads FYNNEI. The CDR3 here is CATRWEGSSTEAFF. The CDR3, as DNA: TGTGCCACACGATGGGAGGGCTCGAGCACTGAAGCTTTCTTT.

This clonotype was seen many times. The rearrangement links TRBV24-1 to TRBJ1-5; D perhaps matches TRBD1 (5 bases). Germline values: CDR1 KGHDR, CDR2 SFDVKD. The CDR3 is 13 residues long. Between the trimmed V and J ends, which lost 0 bases and 7 bases, there was a span of 6 bases. The CDR3 protein is CATSDLKGQPQHF. The CDR3 bases are TGTGCCACCAGTGATTTGAAGGGGCAGCCCCAGCATTTT.